This TCR beta chain was sequenced for a study of T cells in Graves' hyperthyroidism and ophthalmopathy. This clonotype was detected ten times or more. Germline V lookup: CDR1 SGDLS, CDR2 YYNGEE. This CDR3 region has 15 residues. V lost 0 bases to trimming and J lost 6 bases, with 13 bases between them. TCR beta CDR3 regions were amplified from RNA. The TCR CDR3 was amplified in a first-round RT-PCR using the HTBI primer set. TCRdb re-analysed the multiplex PCR reads in MiXCR, keeping a single row per CDR3 protein. The sample has 620,000 or so distinct CDR3 sequences; around 13% are singletons. Lactation, pregnancy, other autoimmune disease or uncontrolled infection excluded patients.

The sequence was collected from a woman aged 45-60 years with Graves' ophthalmopathy. The sequencing sample was made of blood. V and J are TRBV9 and TRBJ1-5; possible D gene TRBD1, 5 bases. DNA of the CDR3: TGTGCCAGCAGCGTAGGGGGGGTTGGAGGTCAGCCCCAGCATTTT. As protein: CASSVGGVGGQPQHF.